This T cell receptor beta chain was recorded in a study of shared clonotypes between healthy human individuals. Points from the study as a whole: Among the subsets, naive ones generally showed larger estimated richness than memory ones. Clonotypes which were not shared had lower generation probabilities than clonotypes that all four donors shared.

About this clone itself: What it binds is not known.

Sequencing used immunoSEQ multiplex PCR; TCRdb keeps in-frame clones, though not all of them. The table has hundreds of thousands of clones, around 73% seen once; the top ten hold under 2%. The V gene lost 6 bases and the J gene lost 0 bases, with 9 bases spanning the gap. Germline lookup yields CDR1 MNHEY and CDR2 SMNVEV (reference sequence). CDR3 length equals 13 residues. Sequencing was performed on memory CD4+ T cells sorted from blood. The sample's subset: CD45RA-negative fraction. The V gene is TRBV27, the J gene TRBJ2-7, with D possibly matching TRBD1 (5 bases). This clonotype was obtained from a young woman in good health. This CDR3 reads CASRGHSSYEQYF. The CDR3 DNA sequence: TGTGCCAGCAGAGGACATAGCTCCTACGAGCAGTACTTC.